Sequencing of this TCR beta chain was carried out in a study of cytomegalovirus exposure and HLA in healthy donors. The study ran its PCR with 60 Vbeta and 13 Jbeta primers. The repertoire was sequenced with immunoSEQ multiplex PCR; TCRdb's copy has only in-frame clones and lacks some. The data hold about 55,000 clones, with 55% to 85% observed a single time. The count of this clone is one. This receptor was identified in a man aged 40-49 years in good health and CMV-seropositive. Sample: PBMCs.

In DNA, the CDR3 is TGTGCCAGCAGCCCCAGATCGGGGGGCCAAGAGACCCAGTACTTC. Amino acid sequence: CASSPRSGGQETQYF. This sequence joins TRBV25-1 and TRBJ2-5; TRBD2 aligns across 7 bases. CDR3 length: 15 residues. Germline V lookup: CDR1 MGHDK, CDR2 SYGVNS. With 6 bases clipped from V and 1 base from J, the junction kept 8 bases outside the gene matches.